This TCR beta chain came from a study of blood T cell repertoires in COVID-19. Background on the study: Sources were T cells, B-cell-depleted T cells, or PBMCs; the material itself was cDNA or gDNA.

Trimming removed 5 bases from V and 1 base from J; junction bases left unmatched: 3. CDR3 size: 14 residues. Germline CDR1 reads SGHDT; CDR2 reads YYEEEE. Cohorts were determined from participant-reported clinical history. Source study methods: How many nucleated cells were present was estimated from reference gene primer amplification. Clones were read by immunoSEQ multiplex PCR, and TCRdb kept only the in-frame ones, dropping some. V, J and clone size reflect that table, while D and trimming were determined from the DNA. The profile shows about 150,000 clones, roughly 89% of them singletons. This clonotype was obtained from a woman aged 50 to 60 who had been exposed to COVID-19. Sequenced input: PBMCs or T cells enriched from blood (not recorded which). The chain joins TRBV5-6 to TRBJ1-2; 9 positions agree with TRBD1. CDR3 region: CASSSTGGNYGYTF. DNA of the CDR3: TGTGCCAGCAGTTCGACAGGGGGTAACTATGGCTACACCTTC.